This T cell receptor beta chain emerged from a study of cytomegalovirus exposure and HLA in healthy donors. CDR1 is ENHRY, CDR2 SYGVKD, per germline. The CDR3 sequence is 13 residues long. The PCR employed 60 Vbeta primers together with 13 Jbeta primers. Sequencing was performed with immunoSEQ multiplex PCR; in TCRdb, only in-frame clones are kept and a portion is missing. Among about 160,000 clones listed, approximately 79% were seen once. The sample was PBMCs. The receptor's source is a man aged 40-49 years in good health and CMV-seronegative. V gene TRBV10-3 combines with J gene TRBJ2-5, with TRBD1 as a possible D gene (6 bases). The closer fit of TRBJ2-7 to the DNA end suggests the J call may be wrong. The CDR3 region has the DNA TGTGCCACCCGAGGGGGAAGCTCCTACGAGCAGTACTTC. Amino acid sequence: CATRGGSSYEQYF.